The clone carrying this T cell receptor (beta chain) occurred many times. Antigen specificity is unknown. The data were obtained in a study of T-cell reconstitution after alpha-beta-depleted transplantation in children. Preparation of the TCRbeta library was carried out with unique molecular identifiers. TCRdb reanalysed the PCR reads using MiXCR and keeps one entry per CDR3 protein. The sample has 250,000 or so distinct CDR3 sequences, 20% to 30% seen once; the top ten hold 4% to 5.5%. Study-level findings and limits: Most T-cell counts and diversity one year after the transplant came from T cells that were newly produced. Reportedly, roughly two months post-transplant, alpha-beta T cells arose from several hundred expanded graft clones. Surviving recipient T cells and intrathymic progenitors accounted for some patients' high TCRbeta diversity at day 60.

The CDR3 contains 12 residues. V shed 5 bases and J shed 1 base, with 5 bases lying between them. The germline V gene has CDR1 SGHVS and CDR2 FNYEAQ. This receptor was identified in a female patient between 2 and 15 years old who had a stem cell transplant for congenital amegakaryocytic thrombocytopenia, so the T cells may come from the graft donor. The chain is built from TRBV7-6 and TRBJ1-1; possibly TRBD1 for D (5 bases). This specimen was PBMCs, mostly from graft donor cells, taken 360 days after TCRalphabeta/CD19-depleted stem cell transplant. CDR3 sequence reads: CASSQGNTEAFF. CDR3 DNA: TGTGCCAGCAGCCAGGGGAACACTGAAGCTTTCTTT.